This T cell receptor (beta chain) was identified in a study of blood T cell repertoires in COVID-19. Background on the study: Both acute and convalescent COVID-19 samples were obtained from the United States, Italy and Spain. T cells, B-cell-depleted T cells, or PBMCs supplied cDNA or gDNA.

In the study's own analysis: Nucleated cell number was recorded as an estimate derived from reference gene primer amplification. Generated by immunoSEQ multiplex PCR, the TCRdb table keeps only in-frame clones and is missing some. V and J calls and clone size are copied from that table; D and trimming were computed from the DNA. This sample has about 230,000 clones, with 75% to 90% found just once. Trimming removed 3 bases from V and 1 base from J, with 11 bases in between. The CDR3 length is 15 residues. Germline V CDR1 and CDR2: MNHEY, SMNVEV (reference sequence). This TCR came from a woman aged 65 to 85 with active or convalescent COVID-19. The specimen sequenced was peripheral blood. The genes are TRBV27 and TRBJ2-3; possibly TRBD1 for D (6 bases). The CDR3 sequence is CASSFQGTRTDTQYF. The CDR3 DNA is TGTGCCAGCAGTTTCCAGGGGACCCGCACAGATACGCAGTATTTT.